This paragraph reports one T cell receptor (beta chain). The antigen remains unidentified. The sample is drawn from a study of blood T cells in healthy people across ages. The study, taken as a whole, reports: Those diversity estimates obtained from one million T cells were thought to be underestimates.

Using a J-beta primer mix together with a sample-barcoded 5' primer, a second PCR was run for roughly 6 to 12 cycles. MiXCR was run by TCRdb on the 5' RACE reads, yielding one entry per CDR3 protein. Among approximately 1.5 million distinct CDR3 sequences listed, roughly 32% were seen once. The CDR3 loop spans 12 amino acids. With 2 bases removed from V and 11 bases from J, the gap between germline ends came to 12 bases. Donors gave about 9.3 milliliters of peripheral blood apiece. This TCR was recovered from a woman aged 30 to 39 in good health. The V call is TRBV12-3 or TRBV12-4, the J call TRBJ1-1; D remains ambiguous. Material for sequencing was blood. The CDR3: CASSLIGGGAFF. The CDR3 DNA follows: TGTGCCAGCAGTTTAATCGGTGGAGGGGCTTTCTTT.